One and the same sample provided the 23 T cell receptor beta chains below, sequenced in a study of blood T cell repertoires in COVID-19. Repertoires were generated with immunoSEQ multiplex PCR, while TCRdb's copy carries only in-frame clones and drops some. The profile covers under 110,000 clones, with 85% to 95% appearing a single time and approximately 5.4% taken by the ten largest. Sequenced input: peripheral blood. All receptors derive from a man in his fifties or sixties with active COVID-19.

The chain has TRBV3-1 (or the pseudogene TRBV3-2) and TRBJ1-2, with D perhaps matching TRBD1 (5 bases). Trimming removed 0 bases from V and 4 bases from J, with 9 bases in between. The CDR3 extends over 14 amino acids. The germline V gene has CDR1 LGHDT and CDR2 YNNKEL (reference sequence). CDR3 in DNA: TGTGCCAGCAGCCAAGACGGCAGGGCCTATGGCTACACCTTC. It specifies CASSQDGRAYGYTF.

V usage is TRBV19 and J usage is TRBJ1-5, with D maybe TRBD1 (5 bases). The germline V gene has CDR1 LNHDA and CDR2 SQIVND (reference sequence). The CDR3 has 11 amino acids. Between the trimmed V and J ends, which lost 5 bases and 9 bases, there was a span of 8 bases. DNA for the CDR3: TGTGCCAGTAGTGCAGGGCGGCCCCAGCATTTT. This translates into CASSAGRPQHF. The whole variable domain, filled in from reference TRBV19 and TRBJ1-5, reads DGGITQSPKYLFRKEGQNVTLSCEQNLNHDAMYWYRQDPGQGLRLIYYSQIVNDFQKGDIAEGYSVSREKKESFPLTVTSAQKNPTAFYLCASSAGRPQHFGDGTRLSIL.

The CDR3 DNA reads as TGTGCCAGTAGTATAAGCGGGACAGGGCAAGAGACCCAGTACTTC. Protein sequence: CASSISGTGQETQYF. This sequence joins TRBV19 and TRBJ2-5; 9 nucleotides match TRBD1. V lost 2 bases, J lost 2 bases, and 3 bases stayed unmatched. Germline-derived CDR1 and CDR2 are LNHDA and SQIVND (reference sequence). This CDR3 spans 15 amino acids.

The CDR3 DNA reads TGTGCCTGGAGTGCCCAGCGGGGGGAACAGTACTTC. Protein product: CAWSAQRGEQYF. This sequence joins TRBV30 and TRBJ2-7; 9 nucleotides match TRBD2. Germline V lookup: CDR1 GTSNPN, CDR2 SVGIG (reference sequence). The CDR3 contains 12 residues. V shed 1 base and J 10 bases; nucleotides not matched to a gene: 5. Full variable domain (remainder filled in from reference TRBV30 and TRBJ2-7): SQTIHQWPATLVQPVGSPLSLECTVEGTSNPNLYWYRQAAGRGLQLLFYSVGIGQISSEVPQNLSASRPQDRQFILSSKKLLLSDSGFYLCAWSAQRGEQYFGPGTRLTVT.

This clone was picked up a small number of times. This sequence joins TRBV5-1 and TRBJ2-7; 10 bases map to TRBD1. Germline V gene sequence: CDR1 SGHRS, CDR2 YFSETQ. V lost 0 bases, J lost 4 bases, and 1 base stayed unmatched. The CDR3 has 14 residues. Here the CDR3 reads CASSLGDRGYEQYF. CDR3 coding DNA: TGCGCCAGCAGCTTGGGGGACAGGGGTTACGAGCAGTACTTC.

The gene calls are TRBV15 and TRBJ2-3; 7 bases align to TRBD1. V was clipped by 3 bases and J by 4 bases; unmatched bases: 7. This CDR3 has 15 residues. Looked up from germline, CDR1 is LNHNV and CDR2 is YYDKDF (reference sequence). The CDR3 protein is CATSRPRQGSDTQYF. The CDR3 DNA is TGTGCCACCAGCAGGCCCCGACAGGGATCAGATACGCAGTATTTT.

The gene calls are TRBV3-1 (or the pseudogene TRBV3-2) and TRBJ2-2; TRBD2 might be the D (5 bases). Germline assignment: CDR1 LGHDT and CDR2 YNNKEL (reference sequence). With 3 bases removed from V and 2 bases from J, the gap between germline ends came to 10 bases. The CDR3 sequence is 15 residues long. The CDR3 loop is CASSQIEGNTGELFF. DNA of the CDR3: TGTGCCAGCAGCCAGATCGAGGGCAACACCGGGGAGCTGTTTTTT.

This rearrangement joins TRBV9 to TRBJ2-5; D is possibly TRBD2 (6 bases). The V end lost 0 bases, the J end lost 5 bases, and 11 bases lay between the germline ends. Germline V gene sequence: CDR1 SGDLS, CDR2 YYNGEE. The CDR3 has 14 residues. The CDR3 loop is CASSVAGVGETQYF. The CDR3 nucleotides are TGTGCCAGCAGCGTAGCGGGGGTAGGGGAGACCCAGTACTTC.

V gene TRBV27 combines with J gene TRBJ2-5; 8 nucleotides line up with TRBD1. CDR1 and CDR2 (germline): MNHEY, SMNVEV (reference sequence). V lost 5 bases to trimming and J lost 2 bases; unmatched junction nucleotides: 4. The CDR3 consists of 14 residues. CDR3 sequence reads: CASSSRGPQETQYF. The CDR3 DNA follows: TGTGCCAGCAGTAGCAGGGGGCCACAAGAGACCCAGTACTTC.

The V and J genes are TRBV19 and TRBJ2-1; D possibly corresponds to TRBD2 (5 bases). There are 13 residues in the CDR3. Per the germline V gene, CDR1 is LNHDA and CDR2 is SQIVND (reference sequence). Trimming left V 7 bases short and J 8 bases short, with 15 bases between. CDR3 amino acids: CASTPAASHEQFF. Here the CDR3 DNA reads TGTGCCAGTACCCCAGCGGCTAGTCATGAGCAGTTCTTC.

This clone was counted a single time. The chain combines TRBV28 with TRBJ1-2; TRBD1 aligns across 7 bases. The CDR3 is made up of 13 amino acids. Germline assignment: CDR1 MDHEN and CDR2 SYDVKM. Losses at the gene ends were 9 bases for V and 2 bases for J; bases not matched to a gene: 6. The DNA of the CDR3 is TGTGCCAGTCGAGGGGGCTCCAACTATGGCTACACCTTC. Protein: CASRGGSNYGYTF.

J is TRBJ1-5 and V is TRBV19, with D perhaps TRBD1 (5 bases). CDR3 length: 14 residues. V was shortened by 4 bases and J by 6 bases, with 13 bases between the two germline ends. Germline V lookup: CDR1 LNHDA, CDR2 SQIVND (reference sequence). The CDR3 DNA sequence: TGTGCCAGTAGTAAGGACGGCGGGGCTCAGCCCCAGCATTTT. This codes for CASSKDGGAQPQHF.

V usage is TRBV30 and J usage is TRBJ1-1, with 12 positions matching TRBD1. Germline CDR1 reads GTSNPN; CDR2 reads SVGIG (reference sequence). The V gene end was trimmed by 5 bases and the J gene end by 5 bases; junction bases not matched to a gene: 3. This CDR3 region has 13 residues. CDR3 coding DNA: TGTGCCTGGGGGACAGGGGGCAGGACTGAAGCTTTCTTT. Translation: CAWGTGGRTEAFF.

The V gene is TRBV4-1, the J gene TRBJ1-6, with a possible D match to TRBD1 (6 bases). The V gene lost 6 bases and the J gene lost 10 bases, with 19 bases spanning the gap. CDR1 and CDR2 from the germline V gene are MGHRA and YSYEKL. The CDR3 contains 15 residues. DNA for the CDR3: TGCGCCAGCAGGTCCGGGGCAGGGGAAGGATCACCCCTCCACTTT. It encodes CASRSGAGEGSPLHF.

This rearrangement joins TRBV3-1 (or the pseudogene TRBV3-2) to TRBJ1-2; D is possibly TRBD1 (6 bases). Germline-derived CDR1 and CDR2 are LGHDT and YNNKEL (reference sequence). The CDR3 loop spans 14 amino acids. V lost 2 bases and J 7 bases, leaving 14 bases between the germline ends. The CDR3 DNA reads TGTGCCAGCAGCCAACCCCGGACAGTTGGTGGCTACACCTTC. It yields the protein CASSQPRTVGGYTF.

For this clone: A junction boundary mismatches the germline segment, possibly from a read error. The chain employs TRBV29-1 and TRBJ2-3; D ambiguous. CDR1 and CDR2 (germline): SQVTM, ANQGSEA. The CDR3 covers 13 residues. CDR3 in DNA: TGCAGCGCCGCCGGCGGTAGCAAAGATACGCAGTATTTT. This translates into CSAAGGSKDTQYF.

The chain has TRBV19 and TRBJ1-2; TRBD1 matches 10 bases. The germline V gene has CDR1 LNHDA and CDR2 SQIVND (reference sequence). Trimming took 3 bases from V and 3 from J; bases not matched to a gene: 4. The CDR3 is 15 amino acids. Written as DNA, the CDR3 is TGTGCCAGTAGTATGGGACAGGGGATTTACTATGGCTACACCTTC. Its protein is CASSMGQGIYYGYTF.

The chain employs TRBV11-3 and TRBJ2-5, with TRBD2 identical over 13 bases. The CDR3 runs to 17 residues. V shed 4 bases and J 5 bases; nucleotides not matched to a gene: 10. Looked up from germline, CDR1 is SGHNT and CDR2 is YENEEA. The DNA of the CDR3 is TGTGCCAGCAGCTCGCGGACTAGCGGGAGTGGCGCGGAGACCCAGTACTTC. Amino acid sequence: CASSSRTSGSGAETQYF.

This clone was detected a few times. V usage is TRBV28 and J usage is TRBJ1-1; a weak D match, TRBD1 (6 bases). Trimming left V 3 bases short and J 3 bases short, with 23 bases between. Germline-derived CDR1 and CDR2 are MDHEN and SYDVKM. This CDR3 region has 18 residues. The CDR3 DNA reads TGTGCCAGCAGTTTGGACTGGAGACAAACAAGGGGGTACACTGAAGCTTTCTTT. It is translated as CASSLDWRQTRGYTEAFF.

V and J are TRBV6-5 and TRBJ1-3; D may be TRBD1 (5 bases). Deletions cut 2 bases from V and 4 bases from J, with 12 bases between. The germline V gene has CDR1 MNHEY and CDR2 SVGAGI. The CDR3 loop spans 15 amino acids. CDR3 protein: CASSYQAGKGNTIYF. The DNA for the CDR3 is TGTGCCAGCAGTTACCAGGCAGGGAAGGGAAACACCATATATTTT.

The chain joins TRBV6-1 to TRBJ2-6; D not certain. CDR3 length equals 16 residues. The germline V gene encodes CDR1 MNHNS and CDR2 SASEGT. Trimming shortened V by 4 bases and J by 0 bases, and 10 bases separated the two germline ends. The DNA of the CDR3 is TGTGCCAGCAGTGGGGCTGGCAACTCTGGGGCCAACGTCCTGACTTTC. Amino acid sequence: CASSGAGNSGANVLTF.

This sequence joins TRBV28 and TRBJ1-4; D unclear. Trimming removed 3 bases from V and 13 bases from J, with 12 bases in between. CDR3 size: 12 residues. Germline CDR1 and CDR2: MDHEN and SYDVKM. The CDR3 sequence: CASSLRKERLFF. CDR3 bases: TGTGCCAGCAGTTTGAGAAAGGAGAGACTGTTTTTT.

The CDR3 is CASTRDSSGNTIYF. For the CDR3, the DNA is TGTGCCAGCACCCGTGACAGCTCTGGAAACACCATATATTTT. The rearrangement joins TRBV3-1 (or the pseudogene TRBV3-2) to TRBJ1-3; TRBD1 might be the D (5 bases). Germline CDR1 LGHDT, CDR2 YNNKEL (reference sequence). There are 14 residues in the CDR3. V lost 7 bases to trimming and J lost 0 bases, with 10 bases between them.